The 25 T cell receptor beta chains given below trace back to one sample, sequenced in a study of spatial heterogeneity in lung cancer. MiXCR was run by TCRdb on the 5' RACE reads, yielding one entry per CDR3 protein. The sample yields 2,800 or so distinct CDR3 sequences, about 49% seen once. Regarding the study as a whole: In tumors, expanded intratumoral alpha and beta TCR counts tracked mutation counts.

Their antigens remain unidentified. The sample's time point: sample taken at primary tumor resection. This material consisted of lung tumor tissue, taken at surgery. The receptors were sampled from a male donor with early-stage non-small cell lung cancer.

With respect to this clonotype: This beta chain was picked up by a library intended for alpha chains and is off target, so its count carries little meaning. V is TRBV7-2 and J is TRBJ2-1; unclear D gene. The CDR3 runs to 13 residues. CDR1 and CDR2 from the germline V gene are SGHTA and FQGNSA. V lost 1 base and J lost 9, with 10 bases in between. The CDR3 region is CASSLDFSSEQFF. The CDR3 DNA follows: TGTGCCAGCAGCTTAGACTTTTCCAGTGAGCAGTTCTTC.

This clonotype was counted only a few times. This beta chain lies outside the target of a library built for alpha chains; its clone size means little. The rearrangement uses TRBV20-1 and TRBJ2-3, with 9 bases matching TRBD2. This CDR3 has 16 residues. V lost 6 bases to trimming and J lost 0 bases; unmatched junction nucleotides: 10. Germline assignment: CDR1 DFQATT and CDR2 SNEGSKA (reference sequence). DNA for the CDR3: TGCAGTGCCCCGGACTGGACTAGCGAGAGCACAGATACGCAGTATTTT. Its translation is CSAPDWTSESTDTQYF.

About this clonotype: The library was designed around alpha chains, so this beta chain is a stray read whose abundance carries little weight. This chain joins TRBV28 and TRBJ2-2, with D perhaps matching TRBD1 (6 bases). V shed 3 bases and J shed 4 bases, with 12 bases lying between them. This CDR3 is 15 amino acids long. Germline V gene lookup returns CDR1 MDHEN and CDR2 SYDVKM. The CDR3 spells CASSFAGVGTGELFF. The DNA of the CDR3 is TGTGCCAGCAGTTTCGCAGGGGTCGGCACCGGGGAGCTGTTTTTT.

On this clonotype itself: Since the library was made to target alpha chains, this beta chain is a stray read and its abundance is not meaningful. This CDR3 reads CAIRAGLAGYNEQFF. The CDR3 DNA reads as TGTGCCATCAGGGCAGGACTAGCGGGGTACAATGAGCAGTTCTTC. V gene TRBV10-3 combines with J gene TRBJ2-1; TRBD2 matches at 12 bases. Germline V gene sequence: CDR1 ENHRY, CDR2 SYGVKD. The junction had 4 bases not matched to a gene; V was cut back by 6 bases and J by 4 bases. The CDR3 runs to 15 residues.

In regard to this clonotype: This beta chain is an unintended read in a library built for alpha chains; its size means little. V is TRBV12-3 or TRBV12-4 and J is TRBJ1-5; D gene unclear. Trimming pared 5 bases from V and 0 bases from J, leaving 11 bases between. This CDR3 is built from 15 residues. The CDR3, as DNA: TGTGCCAGCAGTCCGACGGAATATAGCAATCAGCCCCAGCATTTT. This encodes CASSPTEYSNQPQHF.

Concerning this clonotype itself: Within a library made for alpha chains, this beta chain is off target, and its count is uninformative. DNA of the CDR3: TGTGCCAGCAGGAGACGGCGGCCGAACACCGGGGAGCTGTTTTTT. Translating gives CASRRRRPNTGELFF. The chain combines TRBV28 with TRBJ2-2; D gene uncertain. V was trimmed by 6 bases and J by 0 bases, leaving 11 bases between them. Germline CDR1 reads MDHEN; CDR2 reads SYDVKM. This CDR3 contains 15 residues.

About this clonotype: In a library made to pick up alpha chains, this beta chain is a stray read with a size that means little. The chain combines TRBV10-3 with TRBJ1-5; TRBD1 is a possible D gene (5 bases). V was clipped by 6 bases and J by 7 bases, with 16 bases between them. Germline lookup yields CDR1 ENHRY and CDR2 SYGVKD. This CDR3 comprises 14 residues. CDR3 in amino acids: CAISGGDGRQPQHF. The CDR3, as DNA: TGTGCCATCAGCGGGGGGGACGGGAGGCAGCCCCAGCATTTT.

About this clonotype: Because this beta chain is a stray read in a library intended to capture alpha chains, its abundance should not be given much weight. The V call is TRBV7-9, the J call TRBJ1-1, with D unresolved. The CDR3 sequence is 14 residues long. V lost 5 bases and J lost 4, with 14 bases in between. CDR1 and CDR2 from the germline V gene are SEHNR and FQNEAQ (reference sequence). CDR3 residues: CASSPGVRSTEAFF. CDR3 sequence (DNA): TGTGCCAGCAGCCCCGGGGTAAGGAGCACTGAAGCTTTCTTT. The full variable domain, completed using reference TRBV7-9 and TRBJ1-1, is DTGVSQNPRHKITKRGQNVTFRCDPISEHNRLYWYRQTLGQGPEFLTYFQNEAQLEKSRLLSDRFSAERPKGSFSTLEIQRTEQGDSAMYLCASSPGVRSTEAFFGQGTRLTVV.

Worth noting for this clonotype: This beta chain is an unintended read in a library built for alpha chains; its size means little. The chain's CDR3 is CASRRIGGSYEQYF. The CDR3 DNA reads as TGTGCCAGCCGGCGGATTGGGGGCTCCTACGAGCAGTACTTC. The genes are TRBV19 and TRBJ2-7; D possibly matches TRBD1 or TRBD2 (5 bases each). Germline V gene sequence: CDR1 LNHDA, CDR2 SQIVND (reference sequence). CDR3 size: 14 residues. V was shortened by 9 bases and J by 0 bases, with 15 bases between the two germline ends. Based on the CDR3 plus reference TRBV19 and TRBJ2-7, the full variable domain is DGGITQSPKYLFRKEGQNVTLSCEQNLNHDAMYWYRQDPGQGLRLIYYSQIVNDFQKGDIAEGYSVSREKKESFPLTVTSAQKNPTAFYLCASRRIGGSYEQYFGPGTRLTVT.

Note on this clonotype: As an off-target read in a library built for alpha chains, this beta chain has a frequency of little significance. The chain recombines TRBV29-1 with TRBJ2-1; 7 bases agree with TRBD1. CDR1 is SQVTM, CDR2 ANQGSEA, per germline. After removal of 4 bases from V and 9 bases from J, the junction contained 9 bases not matched to a gene. This CDR3 contains 13 residues. This CDR3 reads CSVVGQLESEQFF. DNA of the CDR3: TGCAGCGTTGTGGGACAGCTAGAAAGTGAGCAGTTCTTC.

Concerning this clonotype itself: Being off target in a library aimed at alpha chains, this beta chain has a size of little meaning. V gene TRBV10-3 combines with J gene TRBJ2-3; 7 bases align to TRBD1. CDR1 and CDR2 (germline): ENHRY, SYGVKD. J was trimmed by 1 base and V by 7 bases; bases with no gene match: 5. The CDR3 is made up of 14 amino acids. The CDR3 region is CAIKGAVGTDTQYF. The CDR3 nucleotides read TGTGCCATCAAGGGGGCTGTAGGCACAGATACGCAGTATTTT.

Notes on this clonotype: Because the library targeted alpha chains, this beta chain is an off-target read whose size means little. The chain joins TRBV2 to TRBJ1-1, with D perhaps matching TRBD1 (6 bases). Germline assignment: CDR1 SNHLY and CDR2 FYNNEI. The CDR3 runs to 17 residues. Trimming removed 1 base at V and 1 base at J, with 16 bases between. Here the CDR3 reads CASSEGIIRGPNTEAFF. The CDR3 DNA reads as TGTGCCAGCAGTGAAGGAATAATCAGGGGCCCGAACACTGAAGCTTTCTTT.

In its sample, this clonotype ranks as medium-sized. Being off target in a library aimed at alpha chains, this beta chain has a size of little meaning. CDR3 residues: CASSPEPPNPRNEQFF. CDR3 nucleotides: TGTGCCAGCAGTCCCGAACCCCCGAACCCTCGCAATGAGCAGTTCTTC. The V and J genes are TRBV12-3 or TRBV12-4 and TRBJ2-1; D not certain. V lost 5 bases to trimming and J lost 6 bases, with 20 bases between them. The length of the CDR3 is 16 residues.

This clonotype has more than one count but fewer than ten. Found in a library prepared for alpha chains, this beta chain is an off-target read, and its abundance has little meaning. V usage is TRBV6-4 and J usage is TRBJ2-1; 10 bases are shared with TRBD2. Germline CDR1 reads MRHNA; CDR2 reads SNTAGT. Trimming at V came to 2 bases and at J to 5 bases, leaving 6 bases not matched to a gene. The CDR3 runs to 16 residues. The CDR3 sequence: CASSDSVAGGHNEQFF. DNA of the CDR3: TGTGCCAGCAGTGACAGTGTAGCGGGGGGCCACAATGAGCAGTTCTTC.

This clonotype has just a few counts. This beta chain came through as a stray read in a library set up for alpha chains, and its size says little. J is TRBJ1-5 and V is TRBV7-8; 9 nucleotides match TRBD1. CDR3 size: 16 residues. The V segment lost 5 bases and the J segment 7 bases; nucleotides outside the gene matches: 12. Per the germline V gene, CDR1 is SGHVS and CDR2 is FQNEAQ. CDR3 protein: CASSPTGGIVEQPQHF. The CDR3, as DNA: TGTGCCAGCAGCCCTACAGGGGGCATTGTGGAACAGCCCCAGCATTTT.

As regards this clonotype: Within a library made for alpha chains, this beta chain is off target, and its count is uninformative. The chain has TRBV6-1 and TRBJ1-5; TRBD1 matches at 10 bases. Germline V lookup: CDR1 MNHNS, CDR2 SASEGT. V dropped 3 bases and J dropped 7; count of bases not matched to a gene: 6. The CDR3 runs to 15 residues. In DNA form, the CDR3 reads TGTGCCAGCAGTGATGACAGGGGGCCCTTGCAGCCCCAGCATTTT. Translation gives CASSDDRGPLQPQHF.

Concerning this clonotype: In a library made to pick up alpha chains, this beta chain is a stray read with a size that means little. V usage is TRBV12-3 or TRBV12-4 and J usage is TRBJ2-1, with 9 positions matching TRBD2. The CDR3 runs to 15 residues. After removal of 7 bases from V and 10 bases from J, the junction contained 14 bases not matched to a gene. CDR3 DNA sequence: TGTGCCAGCACCTTCAGCCCAGCGGGAGGCAGGGAGCAGTTCTTC. Amino acid sequence: CASTFSPAGGREQFF.

For this clonotype: A library made for alpha chains picked up this beta chain off target, so its size means little. The chain uses TRBV6-1 and TRBJ2-3; TRBD2 matches 9 bases. With 5 bases clipped from V and 7 bases from J, the junction kept 10 bases outside the gene matches. The CDR3 extends over 15 amino acids. CDR1 and CDR2 (germline): MNHNS, SASEGT. This chain's CDR3 is CASSRGLAESNTQYF. In DNA form, the CDR3 reads TGTGCCAGCAGTAGGGGACTAGCAGAATCTAATACGCAGTATTTT.

By share of the sample, this clonotype is hyperexpanded. This beta chain is a stray sequence in a library constructed for alpha chains; its clone size is not meaningful. The V and J genes are TRBV7-8 and TRBJ2-3; D is uncertain. The CDR3 extends over 15 amino acids. Deletions cut 3 bases from V and 0 bases from J, with 10 bases between. Per the germline V gene, CDR1 is SGHVS and CDR2 is FQNEAQ. The CDR3 protein is CASSLLRKSTDTQYF. Written as DNA, the CDR3 is TGTGCCAGCAGCTTGCTGCGCAAGAGCACAGATACGCAGTATTTT.

Comments on this clonotype: A library prepared for alpha chains yielded this beta chain as an off-target read; its size is of little meaning. The rearrangement uses TRBV7-9 and TRBJ1-5; D gene uncertain. Germline CDR1 reads SEHNR; CDR2 reads FQNEAQ (reference sequence). The CDR3 extends over 14 amino acids. V shed 1 base and J shed 3 bases, with 7 bases lying between them. This chain's CDR3 is CASSLGTANQPQHF. CDR3 in DNA: TGTGCCAGCAGCTTAGGGACGGCCAATCAGCCCCAGCATTTT.

This clonotype was observed a few times. Because this beta chain is a stray read in a library intended to capture alpha chains, its abundance should not be given much weight. This CDR3 reads CASSGYSYNSPLHF. The DNA of the CDR3 is TGTGCCAGCAGTGGCTACTCCTATAATTCACCCCTCCACTTT. The chain links TRBV27 to TRBJ1-6; no clear D. The germline V gene encodes CDR1 MNHEY and CDR2 SMNVEV (reference sequence). This CDR3 has 14 residues. The V end was cut by 5 bases, the J end by 0 bases, with 5 bases between.

For this clonotype: Little can be read into the size of this beta chain, an off-target read in a library designed for alpha chains. This sequence joins TRBV7-4 and TRBJ2-4; TRBD2 agrees at 14 bases. Germline V gene data show CDR1 as SGHVT and CDR2 as SQSDAQ. The CDR3 is 19 residues long. V lost 5 bases, J lost 3 bases, and 12 bases stayed unmatched. The CDR3 is CASSINPGTSGSDKNIQYF. The DNA of the CDR3 is TGTGCCAGCAGCATCAACCCCGGGACTAGCGGGAGTGACAAAAACATTCAGTACTTC. Full variable domain (missing parts from reference TRBV7-4 and TRBJ2-4): GAGVSQSPRYKVAKRGRDVALRCDSISGHVTLYWYRQTLGQGSEVLTYSQSDAQRDKSGRPSGRFSAERPERSVSTLKIQRTEQGDSAVYLCASSINPGTSGSDKNIQYFGAGTRLSVL.

In this sample, this clonotype turned up a few times. This beta chain is an off-target read within a library intended for alpha chains, so its frequency means little. The chain has TRBV7-9 and TRBJ2-7, with TRBD1 as a possible D gene (5 bases). The germline CDR1 and CDR2 sequences are SEHNR and FQNEAQ (reference sequence). This CDR3 contains 14 residues. V was cut by 1 base and J by 4 bases, with 11 bases left in between. CDR3 coding DNA: TGTGCCAGCAGCTTAGGGACAACAGGTTACGAGCAGTACTTC. This encodes CASSLGTTGYEQYF. Using reference TRBV7-9 and TRBJ2-7 for the parts outside the CDR3, the full variable domain is DTGVSQNPRHKITKRGQNVTFRCDPISEHNRLYWYRQTLGQGPEFLTYFQNEAQLEKSRLLSDRFSAERPKGSFSTLEIQRTEQGDSAMYLCASSLGTTGYEQYFGPGTRLTVT.

For this clonotype: For a library built for alpha chains, this beta chain is a stray read; little rests on its size. J is TRBJ1-1 and V is TRBV6-2 or TRBV6-3; 9 nucleotides line up with TRBD1. CDR1 is MNHEY and CDR2 is SVGEGT in the germline V gene. The CDR3 loop spans 15 amino acids. After removal of 8 bases from V and 7 bases from J, the junction contained 14 bases not matched to a gene. This CDR3 reads CASHSRRDRVDEAFF. The CDR3 DNA is TGTGCCAGCCACTCACGAAGGGACAGGGTGGATGAAGCTTTCTTT.

By share, this clonotype counts as medium-sized (0.01 to 0.1%). Being off target in a library aimed at alpha chains, this beta chain has a size of little meaning. The chain uses TRBV28 and TRBJ2-4; 9 bases are shared with TRBD2. Per the germline V gene, CDR1 is MDHEN and CDR2 is SYDVKM. The CDR3 is made up of 15 amino acids. V shed 1 base, J shed 9 bases, and the junction held 7 bases outside the gene matches. The CDR3, as DNA: TGTGCCAGCAGTTTATTCAGGCGGGAGGGCGGCATTCAGTACTTC. Translated, it gives CASSLFRREGGIQYF.